The entry below gives a single T cell receptor beta chain sequence along with its context. This sample was included in a study of PD-L1 blockade in urothelial cancer. Study in general: Blood was analyzed 3 weeks (second dose) and 6 weeks after treatment start.

The CDR3 runs to 17 residues. Per the germline V gene, CDR1 is MNHEY and CDR2 is SMNVEV (reference sequence). Unmatched junction bases numbered 6, after V lost 5 bases and J lost 4 bases. Time point defined: peripheral blood 6 weeks after treatment start. The data were produced by immunoSEQ multiplex PCR, yet TCRdb's version contains in-frame clones alone and is incomplete. Seen here are fewer than 30,000 clones, 84% observed once, and the top ten hold 2.5% to 3%. Sequenced material: PBMCs, taken around atezolizumab (anti-PD-L1) treatment. The receptor comes from a man aged 65-85 years with urothelial cancer. The genes are TRBV27 and TRBJ2-1; 15 bases are a match to TRBD2. The CDR3 loop is CASSAGLAGGMYNEQFF. For the CDR3, the DNA is TGTGCCAGCAGTGCGGGACTAGCGGGGGGTATGTACAATGAGCAGTTCTTC.